The rows below give T cell receptor beta chains drawn from one sample of a study of blood T cell repertoires in COVID-19. Sequenced by immunoSEQ multiplex PCR; TCRdb stores in-frame clones only, minus some. The sample contains over 250,000 clones, more than 80% of which appear only once. The material sequenced was PBMCs or T cells enriched from blood (not recorded which). All receptors derive from a woman in her 30s who had recovered from COVID-19. Each CDR3 is given without its conserved first and last residue.

V gene: TRBV6-2/TRBV6-3; J gene: TRBJ1-5; CDR3 protein: ASSYGQASFYSNQPQH
V gene: TRBV4-2; J gene: TRBJ1-2; CDR3 protein: ASSQDRGGGYT
V gene: TRBV10-2; J gene: TRBJ1-1; CDR3 protein: ASNPGTGGGGTEAF
V gene: TRBV7-9; J gene: TRBJ1-2; CDR3 protein: ASSLAPGTGGGYT
V gene: TRBV6-5; J gene: TRBJ2-1; CDR3 protein: ASNPSGSSYNEQF
V gene: TRBV7-9; J gene: TRBJ1-1; CDR3 protein: ASSSRTDLNTEAF
V gene: TRBV4-1; J gene: TRBJ2-5; CDR3 protein: ASSQVTEGAQY
V gene: TRBV28; J gene: TRBJ2-7; CDR3 protein: ASSSRGYEQY
V gene: TRBV27; J gene: TRBJ1-2; CDR3 protein: ASSLRGTGYGYT
V gene: TRBV3-1/TRBV3-2; J gene: TRBJ1-2; CDR3 protein: ASSGGQGDGYT
V gene: TRBV9; J gene: TRBJ2-7; CDR3 protein: ASSVAGGQYEQY
V gene: TRBV19; J gene: TRBJ2-3; CDR3 protein: ASSIGGADTDTQY
V gene: TRBV21-1; J gene: TRBJ2-3; CDR3 protein: ASSLRVAGGPEDTQY
V gene: TRBV7-9; J gene: TRBJ2-2; CDR3 protein: ASSWTSGSAGELF
V gene: TRBV7-4; J gene: TRBJ1-5; CDR3 protein: ASSLAGDSNQPQH
V gene: TRBV30; J gene: TRBJ1-2; CDR3 protein: AWTLPGDGYT
V gene: TRBV1; J gene: TRBJ2-5; CDR3 protein: TSRRGARGTQY
V gene: TRBV6-5; J gene: TRBJ1-3; CDR3 protein: ASSYSPGRTGNTIY
V gene: TRBV6-5; J gene: TRBJ2-7; CDR3 protein: ASSYSTGGSYEQY
V gene: TRBV7-7; J gene: TRBJ2-1; CDR3 protein: ASSLDLRLAVTYEQF
V gene: TRBV19; J gene: TRBJ1-1; CDR3 protein: ASTYRTEAF
V gene: TRBV2; J gene: TRBJ2-1; CDR3 protein: ASGEVTSFNEQF
V gene: TRBV5-4; J gene: TRBJ1-1; CDR3 protein: ASSLRGFGKAF
V gene: TRBV7-3; J gene: TRBJ2-7; CDR3 protein: ASSPTIGREGSEQY
V gene: TRBV2; J gene: TRBJ2-7; CDR3 protein: ASRIGTSGRAYEQY
V gene: TRBV21-1; J gene: TRBJ1-4; CDR3 protein: ASSNSGRGNEKLF
V gene: TRBV16; J gene: TRBJ1-5; CDR3 protein: ASSRPTGRANQPQH
V gene: TRBV9; J gene: TRBJ2-3; CDR3 protein: ASSVAGPTAQY
V gene: TRBV28; J gene: TRBJ2-1; CDR3 protein: ASNPGLAGSAQF
V gene: TRBV28; J gene: TRBJ1-4; CDR3 protein: ASSSAYGQQSNEKLF
V gene: TRBV28; J gene: TRBJ2-7; CDR3 protein: ASRVPGYEQY
V gene: TRBV14; J gene: TRBJ2-1; CDR3 protein: ASSQWASGSYNEQF
V gene: TRBV6-5; J gene: TRBJ2-5; CDR3 protein: ASSYSVGGNQY
V gene: TRBV11-2; J gene: TRBJ1-3; CDR3 protein: ASSLGSTLGNTIY
V gene: TRBV6-4; J gene: TRBJ1-4; CDR3 protein: ASSDPDRDYEKLF
V gene: TRBV28; J gene: TRBJ1-5; CDR3 protein: ASSLLLQPQH
V gene: TRBV4-3; J gene: TRBJ1-2; CDR3 protein: ASSQETGRSYGYT
V gene: TRBV27; J gene: TRBJ1-1; CDR3 protein: ASSRQGDFAEAF
V gene: TRBV7-9; J gene: TRBJ1-4; CDR3 protein: ASSLVQGAEKLF
V gene: TRBV20-1; J gene: TRBJ2-3; CDR3 protein: SASHTDTQY
V gene: TRBV28; J gene: TRBJ1-6; CDR3 protein: GTGGTSPLH
V gene: TRBV4-1; J gene: TRBJ1-2; CDR3 protein: ASSQTGTDGYT
V gene: TRBV28; J gene: TRBJ2-1; CDR3 protein: ASSLPAGGHNEQF
V gene: TRBV24-1; J gene: TRBJ2-1; CDR3 protein: ATSAGRTRIYNEQF
V gene: TRBV10-3; J gene: TRBJ2-2; CDR3 protein: ATGGSIANTGELF
V gene: TRBV27; J gene: TRBJ2-3; CDR3 protein: ASSRRTSRTTDTQY
V gene: TRBV28; J gene: TRBJ2-1; CDR3 protein: ASSSWTSGRVSHEQF